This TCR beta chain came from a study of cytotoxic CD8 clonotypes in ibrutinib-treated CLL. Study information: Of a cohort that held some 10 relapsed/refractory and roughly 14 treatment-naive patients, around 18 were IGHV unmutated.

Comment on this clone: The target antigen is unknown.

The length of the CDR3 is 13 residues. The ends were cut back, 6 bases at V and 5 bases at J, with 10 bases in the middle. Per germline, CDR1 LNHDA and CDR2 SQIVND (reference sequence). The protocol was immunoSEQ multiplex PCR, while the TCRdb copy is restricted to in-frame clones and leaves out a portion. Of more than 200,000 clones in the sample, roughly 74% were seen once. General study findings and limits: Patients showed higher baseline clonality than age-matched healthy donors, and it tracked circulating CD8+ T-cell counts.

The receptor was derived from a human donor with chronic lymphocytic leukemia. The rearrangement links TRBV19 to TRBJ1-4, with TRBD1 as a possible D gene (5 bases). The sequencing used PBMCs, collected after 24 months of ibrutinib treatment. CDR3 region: CASSRAENEKLFF. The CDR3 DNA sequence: TGTGCCAGTAGCAGGGCGGAAAATGAAAAACTGTTTTTT.